This TCR beta chain comes out of a study of blood T cell repertoires in COVID-19. Deletions cut 6 bases from V and 3 bases from J, with 17 bases between. CDR1 and CDR2 (germline): SGHNT, YENEEA. The CDR3 length is 15 residues. Libraries were prepared by immunoSEQ multiplex PCR; TCRdb keeps only in-frame clonotypes and omits some of them. The sample comprises tens of thousands of clones, around 80% of which are singletons, and approximately 17% rests with the top ten. The sample consisted of peripheral blood. This clonotype was sampled from a woman aged 55-69 years with acute or convalescent COVID-19. The V call is TRBV11-3, the J call TRBJ1-1; D ambiguous. Here the CDR3 reads CASRPEPQVYTEAFF. For the CDR3, the DNA is TGTGCCAGCAGACCGGAACCTCAGGTTTACACTGAAGCTTTCTTT.